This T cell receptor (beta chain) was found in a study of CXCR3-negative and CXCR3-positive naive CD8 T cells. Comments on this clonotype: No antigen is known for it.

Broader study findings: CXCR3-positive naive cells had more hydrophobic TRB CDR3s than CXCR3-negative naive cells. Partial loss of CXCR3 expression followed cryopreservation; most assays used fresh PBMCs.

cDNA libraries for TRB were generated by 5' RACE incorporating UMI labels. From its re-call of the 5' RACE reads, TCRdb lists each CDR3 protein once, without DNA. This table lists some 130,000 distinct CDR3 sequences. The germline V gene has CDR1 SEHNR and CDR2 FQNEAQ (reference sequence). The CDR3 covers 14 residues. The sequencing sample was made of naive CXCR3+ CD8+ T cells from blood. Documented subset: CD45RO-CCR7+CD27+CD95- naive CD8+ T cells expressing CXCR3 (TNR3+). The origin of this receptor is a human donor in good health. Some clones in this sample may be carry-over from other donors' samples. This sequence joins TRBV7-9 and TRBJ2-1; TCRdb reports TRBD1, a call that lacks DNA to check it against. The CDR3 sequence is CASSRTGVLNEQFF.